This TCR beta chain was recorded in a study of cytomegalovirus exposure and HLA in healthy donors. Findings of the study overall: The authors confirmed in vitro that a few CMV-associated chains were specific for CMV antigens.

The length of the CDR3 is 15 residues. V was clipped by 4 bases and J by 2 bases, with 15 bases between them. Looked up from germline, CDR1 is SGHRS and CDR2 is YFSETQ. Primers: 60 Vbeta forward and 13 Jbeta reverse. Profiled with immunoSEQ multiplex PCR; TCRdb holds only in-frame clones, not every one. The sample shows 75,000 to 95,000 clones, around 80% of them seen only once. As regards this clone: No antigen is known for it.

This TCR was sampled from a male donor in good health and CMV-seropositive. This chain joins TRBV5-1 and TRBJ2-5; no reliable D call. The sequencing input was PBMCs. The CDR3 coding sequence is TGCGCCAGCAGCCGCCTCTTAATCACTCAAGAGACCCAGTACTTC. Amino acid sequence: CASSRLLITQETQYF.